What follows describes a single T cell receptor beta chain. The antigen remains unidentified. Autoimmune disease history or systemic immunosuppression excluded patients. The CDR3 is 13 residues long. The germline V gene encodes CDR1 MNHEY and CDR2 SVGAGI. The V segment lost 7 bases and the J segment 4 bases; nucleotides outside the gene matches: 4. This sample stems from a study of OX40 agonist ivuxolimab in advanced cancers. On the study more broadly: An agonistic human IgG2 monoclonal antibody against OX40 (CD134) was given.

Sequenced by immunoSEQ multiplex PCR; TCRdb stores in-frame clones only, minus some. The data show about 49,000 clones, more than 70% seen once. The study's findings and limits: It was also the case that some nonresponders had low normalized T-cell clonal expansion.

Sequencing was performed on CD4+ or CD8+ T cells sorted from blood, taken in a trial of the OX40 agonist ivuxolimab. The genes are TRBV6-5 and TRBJ2-1; 7 bases match TRBD1. This TCR was sampled from an adult with an advanced solid tumor such as melanoma, head and neck, liver or kidney cancer. The CDR3 loop is CASKGGRYNEQFF. The CDR3 nucleotides read TGTGCCAGCAAAGGGGGCAGGTACAATGAGCAGTTCTTC.